Below are 30 T cell receptor beta chains sequenced from a single sample in a study of blood T cell repertoires in COVID-19 (dated by TCRdb to the early 2020s). Preparation of the library involved the immunoSEQ multiplex PCR assay. The clones in this table, taken by TCRdb from immuneACCESS, are in-frame only. Not every clone is retained; where verified, under half of the shortfall comes from an unresolved V gene, and the cause of the rest is unknown. The sample records roughly 300,000 clones, around 87% of which are singletons. 5.3% of the sample rests with the top ten. Sequencing used PBMCs or T cells enriched from blood (not recorded which). The receptors were gathered from a woman aged 25 to 39 who had recovered from COVID-19.

This chain uses TRBV7-9 with TRBJ1-2; the D is unclear. CDR3 size: 14 residues. Germline lookup yields CDR1 SEHNR and CDR2 FQNEAQ (reference sequence). Trimming took off 1 base at V and 4 bases at J, with 10 bases between the two ends. This CDR3 is CASSLGSGGYGYTF. Here the CDR3 DNA reads TGTGCCAGCAGCTTAGGAAGTGGAGGCTATGGCTACACCTTC.

The rearrangement links TRBV10-3 to TRBJ1-2; possible D gene TRBD1, 5 bases. The CDR3 is 13 residues long. Trimming cost V 6 bases and J 4 bases, with 12 bases left between them. CDR1 is ENHRY and CDR2 is SYGVKD in the germline V gene. CDR3 protein: CAIRAGPLYGYTF. In DNA, the CDR3 is TGTGCCATCAGGGCGGGACCGCTCTATGGCTACACCTTC.

The chain is built from TRBV7-8 and TRBJ2-5; 11 positions match TRBD2. CDR1 SGHVS and CDR2 FQNEAQ come from the germline V gene. The CDR3 is made up of 17 amino acids. The V segment lost 5 bases and the J segment 0 bases; nucleotides outside the gene matches: 8. The CDR3 sequence is CASSPRRLAGHQETQYF. DNA for the CDR3: TGTGCCAGCAGCCCCCGGCGACTAGCGGGGCACCAAGAGACCCAGTACTTC.

In its sample, this clone was seen a few times. This chain links TRBV7-2 with TRBJ2-7, with TRBD2 identical over 11 bases. Unmatched junction bases numbered 6, after V lost 5 bases and J lost 0 bases. The CDR3 runs to 16 residues. The germline V gene has CDR1 SGHTA and CDR2 FQGNSA. This CDR3 reads CASSLTSGGSSYEQYF. DNA for the CDR3: TGTGCCAGCAGCCTAACTAGCGGGGGAAGCTCCTACGAGCAGTACTTC.

J is TRBJ2-1 and V is TRBV7-3; 8 bases fit TRBD1. Germline CDR1 SGHTA, CDR2 FQGTGA. J lost 5 bases, V lost 5 bases, and 5 bases had no gene match. The CDR3 is 14 residues long. The CDR3 here is CASSQSTGDNEQFF. Written as DNA, the CDR3 is TGTGCCAGCAGCCAATCGACAGGGGACAATGAGCAGTTCTTC.

The chain recombines TRBV5-1 with TRBJ2-2, with TRBD1 as a possible D gene (5 bases). The CDR3 covers 13 residues. The V gene lost 4 bases and the J gene lost 7 bases, with 11 bases spanning the gap. Germline CDR1 is SGHRS and CDR2 is YFSETQ. For the CDR3, the DNA is TGCGCCAGCAGCCCCAGGGTGGACGGGGAGCTGTTTTTT. Its translation: CASSPRVDGELFF.

The gene calls are TRBV11-2 and TRBJ2-7; D remains ambiguous. The V gene lost 5 bases and the J gene lost 2 bases, with 10 bases spanning the gap. This CDR3 is built from 13 residues. Germline loops: CDR1 SGHAT, CDR2 FQNNGV. The CDR3: CASSRTETYEQYF. The CDR3, as DNA: TGTGCCAGCAGCCGAACAGAGACCTACGAGCAGTACTTC.

The chain combines TRBV9 with TRBJ2-1, with D unclear. Trimming took off 0 bases at V and 1 base at J, with 14 bases between the two ends. Germline-derived CDR1 and CDR2 are SGDLS and YYNGEE. This CDR3 is 17 amino acids long. The CDR3 here is CASSVVGRGWSYNEQFF. In nucleotides, the CDR3 is TGTGCCAGCAGCGTAGTAGGTCGAGGCTGGTCCTACAATGAGCAGTTCTTC.

This chain connects TRBV7-9 to TRBJ1-1; 10 bases map to TRBD1. V lost 1 base to trimming and J lost 5 bases; unmatched junction nucleotides: 4. CDR1 is SEHNR and CDR2 is FQNEAQ in the germline V gene (reference sequence). The CDR3 is 15 amino acids. The CDR3 protein is CASSLGQGAWTEAFF. In nucleotides, the CDR3 is TGTGCCAGCAGCTTAGGACAGGGGGCATGGACTGAAGCTTTCTTT.

V is TRBV28 and J is TRBJ1-2; possibly TRBD1 for D (6 bases). The CDR3 consists of 15 residues. Germline V gives CDR1 MDHEN, CDR2 SYDVKM. Trimming stripped 1 base from V and 4 bases from J, with 13 bases between. CDR3 residues: CASSLLVGRGYGYTF. The CDR3 DNA reads TGTGCCAGCAGTTTATTGGTGGGCAGGGGCTATGGCTACACCTTC.

The chain employs TRBV4-1 and TRBJ1-2; D gene ambiguous. Germline V gene sequence: CDR1 MGHRA, CDR2 YSYEKL. The CDR3 has 13 residues. Trimming cost V 4 bases and J 7 bases, with 13 bases left between them. The CDR3 DNA follows: TGCGCCAGCAGCCCGAGGGTTCAGCTTGGCTACACCTTC. Protein product: CASSPRVQLGYTF.

The rearrangement uses TRBV5-4 and TRBJ2-1; D is uncertain. The V end was cut by 0 bases, the J end by 8 bases, with 6 bases between. This CDR3 contains 12 residues. Germline-derived CDR1 and CDR2 are SGHNT and YYREEE (reference sequence). The CDR3 here is CASSLGSDEQFF. CDR3 nucleotide sequence: TGTGCCAGCAGCTTGGGATCAGATGAGCAGTTCTTC.

This chain joins TRBV11-3 and TRBJ1-3; TRBD1 agrees at 7 bases. The CDR3 is 14 residues long. Germline CDR1 SGHNT, CDR2 YENEEA. Trimming removed 5 bases from V and 2 bases from J; junction bases left unmatched: 3. The CDR3 DNA is TGTGCCAGCAGCGCTACAGGGGCTGGAAACACCATATATTTT. This translates into CASSATGAGNTIYF.

The chain carries TRBV18 and TRBJ2-3, with 8 bases matching TRBD2. The CDR3 consists of 19 residues. Germline-derived CDR1 and CDR2 are KGHSH and LQKENI. J gave up 2 bases and V 3 bases, and 16 bases lay outside the gene matches. CDR3 DNA: TGTGCCAGCTCACCCTCCGGGGGGGGAATTGTACTTCCCACAGATACGCAGTATTTT. Translating it yields CASSPSGGGIVLPTDTQYF.

The V and J genes are TRBV20-1 and TRBJ2-5; D unclear. The length of the CDR3 is 10 residues. Per the germline V gene, CDR1 is DFQATT and CDR2 is SNEGSKA (reference sequence). The V end lost 6 bases, the J end lost 2 bases, and 4 bases lay between the germline ends. The CDR3 region has the DNA TGCAGTGCAATACAAGAGACCCAGTACTTC. Protein: CSAIQETQYF.

V gene TRBV5-1 combines with J gene TRBJ1-1; 7 positions agree with TRBD1. Unmatched junction bases numbered 9, after V lost 0 bases and J lost 4 bases. Germline V CDR1 and CDR2: SGHRS, YFSETQ. This CDR3 has 16 amino acids. The CDR3 reads CASSLGSGQQLTEAFF. Written as DNA, the CDR3 is TGCGCCAGCAGCTTGGGATCGGGACAGCAACTCACTGAAGCTTTCTTT.

The chain joins TRBV4-1 to TRBJ1-1; TRBD1 might be the D (5 bases). Trimming removed 0 bases from V and 7 bases from J, with 9 bases in between. In germline, CDR1 is MGHRA, CDR2 YSYEKL. This CDR3 is 13 amino acids long. The CDR3 loop is CASSQDRVYEAFF. Written as DNA, the CDR3 is TGCGCCAGCAGCCAAGACAGGGTCTATGAAGCTTTCTTT.

V usage is TRBV28 and J usage is TRBJ2-5; D remains ambiguous. CDR1 and CDR2 (germline): MDHEN, SYDVKM. The CDR3 is made up of 15 amino acids. Trimming pared 6 bases from V and 1 base from J, leaving 15 bases between. In DNA form, the CDR3 reads TGTGCCAGCAGCTATCCTCGACTGAGCCAAGAGACCCAGTACTTC. This encodes CASSYPRLSQETQYF.

The rearrangement uses TRBV7-6 and TRBJ2-7; 7 bases fit TRBD1. The germline gives CDR1 SGHVS, CDR2 FNYEAQ. V dropped 5 bases and J dropped 3; count of bases not matched to a gene: 4. This CDR3 contains 13 residues. CDR3 amino acids: CASSLRDSYEQYF. In nucleotides, the CDR3 is TGTGCCAGCAGCCTCCGGGACAGCTACGAGCAGTACTTC.

The rearrangement joins TRBV3-1 (or the pseudogene TRBV3-2) to TRBJ1-1; 8 positions match TRBD1. CDR1 LGHDT and CDR2 YNNKEL come from the germline V gene (reference sequence). The CDR3 contains 14 residues. Germline trimming cut 4 bases from V and 11 bases from J; bases unmatched to any gene: 12. In DNA, the CDR3 is TGTGCCAGCAGCCCCCTCAGGGGGCAAACCGTCGCTTTCTTT. It is translated as CASSPLRGQTVAFF.

This clone was picked up a small number of times. J is TRBJ1-2 and V is TRBV19; 8 nucleotides line up with TRBD1. J gave up 7 bases and V 4 bases, and 5 bases lay outside the gene matches. Germline V gene lookup returns CDR1 LNHDA and CDR2 SQIVND (reference sequence). The CDR3 runs to 13 residues. The CDR3 protein is CASSSQGARGYTF. CDR3 coding DNA: TGTGCCAGTAGTAGCCAGGGGGCGCGTGGCTACACCTTC.

CDR3 sequence (DNA): TGCGCCAGCAGCCTAAGGGACAGGGGGCTGACTTCACCCCTCCACTTT. Its translation: CASSLRDRGLTSPLHF. The V call is TRBV5-1, the J call TRBJ1-6; 12 bases align to TRBD1. V dropped 4 bases and J dropped 9; count of bases not matched to a gene: 8. The CDR3 extends over 16 amino acids. Looked up from germline, CDR1 is SGHRS and CDR2 is YFSETQ.

V gene TRBV11-3 combines with J gene TRBJ2-5; 11 bases map to TRBD2. The CDR3 is 15 amino acids. Trimming took 3 bases from V and 5 from J; bases not matched to a gene: 5. Germline V CDR1 and CDR2: SGHNT, YENEEA. The CDR3 loop is CASSLTSGVWETQYF. The CDR3 coding sequence is TGTGCCAGCAGCTTGACTAGCGGGGTCTGGGAGACCCAGTACTTC. The whole variable domain, filled in from reference TRBV11-3 and TRBJ2-5, reads EAGVVQSPRYKIIEKKQPVAFWCNPISGHNTLYWYLQNLGQGPELLIRYENEEAVDDSQLPKDRFSAERLKGVDSTLKIQPAELGDSAVYLCASSLTSGVWETQYFGPGTRLLVL.

This clone was seen a single time. This chain uses TRBV3-1 (or the pseudogene TRBV3-2) with TRBJ2-3, with 9 bases aligning to TRBD2. V lost 1 base, J lost 7 bases, and 6 bases stayed unmatched. Per germline, CDR1 LGHDT and CDR2 YNNKEL (reference sequence). The CDR3 length is 15 residues. The CDR3 loop is CASSQGASGVYTQYF. As DNA, the CDR3 is TGTGCCAGCAGCCAAGGGGCTAGCGGGGTGTATACGCAGTATTTT.

This clone was observed once. This chain joins TRBV2 and TRBJ2-7; 8 bases fit TRBD1. The CDR3 has 15 residues. Germline-derived CDR1 and CDR2 are SNHLY and FYNNEI. Trimming at V came to 6 bases and at J to 1 base, leaving 8 bases not matched to a gene. The CDR3: CASRGYDRGSYEQYF. DNA for the CDR3: TGTGCCAGCAGGGGCTACGACAGGGGTTCCTACGAGCAGTACTTC. Combining the CDR3 with reference TRBV2 and TRBJ2-7 gives the whole variable domain EPEVTQTPSHQVTQMGQEVILRCVPISNHLYFYWYRQILGQKVEFLVSFYNNEISEKSEIFDDQFSVERPDGSNFTLKIRSTKLEDSAMYFCASRGYDRGSYEQYFGPGTRLTVT.

This clone was seen once. The chain employs TRBV5-8 and TRBJ1-1; unclear D gene. CDR1 is SGHTS, CDR2 YDEGEE, per germline. The CDR3 runs to 15 residues. V dropped 3 bases and J dropped 0 bases, with 12 bases sitting between them. The CDR3 sequence is CASSWLSVLNTEAFF. In DNA, the CDR3 is TGTGCCAGCAGCTGGTTAAGCGTCTTGAACACTGAAGCTTTCTTT.

The genes are TRBV18 and TRBJ1-3, with 10 bases identical to TRBD1. CDR3 size: 16 residues. Germline V lookup: CDR1 KGHSH, CDR2 LQKENI. V trimming: 3 bases; J trimming: 3 bases; junction bases outside the gene matches: 5. The CDR3 region has the DNA TGTGCCAGCTCACCCTCGACAGGGGGCGTTGGAAACACCATATATTTT. Its protein product is CASSPSTGGVGNTIYF.

This chain connects TRBV25-1 to TRBJ1-1; D is possibly TRBD1 (6 bases). The CDR3 runs 12 residues. V lost 8 bases and J 7 bases, leaving 14 bases between the germline ends. Per germline, CDR1 MGHDK and CDR2 SYGVNS. The CDR3 nucleotides read TGTGCCAGCGGTGGGCAGGGGCGTGAAGCTTTCTTT. It translates to CASGGQGREAFF.

The chain couples TRBV7-2 to TRBJ1-4, with D possibly being TRBD1 (6 bases). Germline V gives CDR1 SGHTA, CDR2 FQGNSA. CDR3 length equals 15 residues. V was shortened by 6 bases and J by 3 bases, with 14 bases between the two germline ends. CDR3 sequence: CASSAWTDANEKLFF. The CDR3, as DNA: TGTGCCAGCAGTGCCTGGACAGATGCTAATGAAAAACTGTTTTTT.

J is TRBJ2-5 and V is TRBV5-1, with 10 nucleotides matching TRBD2. The germline V gene has CDR1 SGHRS and CDR2 YFSETQ. With V trimmed by 4 bases and J by 2 bases, 11 bases remained unmatched. CDR3 length: 17 amino acids. The CDR3, as DNA: TGCGCCAGCAGCCCTACTTTAGCGGGGGGCTTTCAAGAGACCCAGTACTTC. Its translation: CASSPTLAGGFQETQYF.